Listed below are T cell receptor beta chains from one sample, sequenced in a study of blood T cell repertoires in COVID-19. TCRdb's copy holds only in-frame clones and misses some; the assay was immunoSEQ multiplex PCR. The profile covers about 110,000 clones, with 80% appearing a single time and less than 5% taken by the ten largest. The sample consisted of peripheral blood. Receptors originate from a human donor in a cohort sampled during active or convalescent COVID-19. Both conserved end residues are part of each CDR3. The order of the fields is V gene, clone size, J gene, D gene, CDR3 protein, CDR3 DNA. D genes are given only for firm matches. Expanded clones get a size class; other rows say once, few or many, or leave the size out.

TRBV5-4	-	TRBJ2-5	-	CASSDDRRQETQYF	TGTGCCAGCAGCGATGACAGGCGCCAAGAGACCCAGTACTTC
TRBV6-2/TRBV6-3	-	TRBJ2-4	TRBD1	CASSYRGQGGKNIQYF	TGTGCCAGCAGTTACAGGGGGCAAGGTGGCAAAAACATTCAGTACTTC
TRBV9	-	TRBJ2-1	-	CASSSDLLGGNEQFF	TGTGCCAGCAGCTCTGATCTTCTGGGGGGCAATGAGCAGTTCTTC
TRBV19	-	TRBJ2-7	TRBD1	CASSSQQGAPYEQYF	TGTGCCAGTAGTTCCCAACAGGGGGCCCCGTACGAGCAGTACTTC
TRBV5-8	once	TRBJ2-7	TRBD1	CASSQRTGGYEQYF	TGTGCCAGCAGCCAGAGGACAGGGGGCTACGAGCAGTACTTC
TRBV11-2	-	TRBJ2-2	TRBD2	CASSLVGLAGTGELFF	TGTGCCAGCAGCTTAGTGGGACTAGCTGGGACCGGGGAGCTGTTTTTT
TRBV27	-	TRBJ2-3	-	CASSLYSSSTDTQYF	TGTGCCAGCAGTTTATACTCCTCTAGCACAGATACGCAGTATTTT
TRBV28	-	TRBJ1-1	TRBD1	CASSLLGQYTEAFF	TGTGCCAGCAGTTTATTGGGACAGTACACTGAAGCTTTCTTT
TRBV6-6	-	TRBJ2-7	TRBD2	CASSRSKGGLAGSYEQYF	TGTGCCAGCAGTCGATCCAAAGGCGGGCTAGCGGGGAGCTACGAGCAGTACTTC
TRBV3-1/TRBV3-2	-	TRBJ2-1	-	CASSPRQGGGLGDYNEQFF	TGTGCCAGCAGCCCTCGACAGGGGGGGGGACTAGGAGACTACAATGAGCAGTTCTTC
TRBV30	once	TRBJ2-7	TRBD2	CAWSRGSGSSYEQYF	TGTGCCTGGAGTCGTGGGAGCGGGAGCTCCTACGAGCAGTACTTC
TRBV7-6	-	TRBJ2-7	TRBD2	CASGPLAGTYEQYF	TGTGCCAGCGGTCCTCTAGCGGGAACCTACGAGCAGTACTTC
TRBV6-5	few	TRBJ2-7	TRBD2	CASSRSGDYEQYF	TGTGCCAGCAGCCGTAGCGGGGACTACGAGCAGTACTTC
TRBV15	-	TRBJ1-1	TRBD1	CATSRDRRGLAEAFF	TGTGCCACCAGTAGAGATCGCAGGGGGCTGGCTGAAGCTTTCTTT
TRBV6-2/TRBV6-3	once	TRBJ2-7	TRBD2	CASSHHGLAGGQYEQYF	TGTGCCAGCAGTCACCACGGACTAGCGGGGGGGCAATACGAGCAGTACTTC
TRBV27	few	TRBJ2-1	TRBD2	CASSQIGRGGRTPLAGYNEQFF	TGTGCCAGCAGCCAGATAGGCAGGGGCGGAAGGACCCCACTAGCGGGCTACAATGAGCAGTTCTTC
TRBV6-2/TRBV6-3	-	TRBJ2-4	TRBD2	CASSPGTSGTLKNIQYF	TGTGCCAGCAGCCCCGGGACTAGCGGGACCCTTAAAAACATTCAGTACTTC
TRBV3-1/TRBV3-2	few	TRBJ1-2	-	CASSPSQAYGYTF	TGTGCCAGCAGCCCCTCCCAAGCCTATGGCTACACCTTC
TRBV21-1	-	TRBJ2-7	-	CASSNLGPSGTTSSGLDYEQYF	TGTGCCAGCAGCAACCTGGGACCAAGCGGGACGACGTCCTCCGGGTTAGACTACGAGCAGTACTTC
TRBV7-9	-	TRBJ1-3	-	CASTLSGGNTIYF	TGTGCCAGCACCCTCTCGGGGGGAAACACCATATATTTT
TRBV6-2/TRBV6-3	-	TRBJ2-7	-	CASSFTYEQYF	TGTGCCAGCAGCTTCACCTACGAGCAGTACTTC
TRBV7-2	-	TRBJ1-5	-	CASSLRIDNQPQHF	TGTGCCAGCAGCCTGCGAATTGACAATCAGCCCCAGCATTTT
TRBV7-6	-	TRBJ1-2	-	CASSPTNYGYTF	TGTGCCAGCAGCCCCACTAACTATGGCTACACCTTC
TRBV27	-	TRBJ2-7	TRBD1	CASRTGKYEQYF	TGTGCCAGTCGGACAGGGAAATACGAGCAGTACTTC
TRBV7-2	-	TRBJ2-7	TRBD2	CASNLMAGAYEQYF	TGTGCCAGCAACTTAATGGCGGGAGCCTACGAGCAGTACTTC
TRBV7-2	-	TRBJ2-7	TRBD1	CASSVDRGKQYF	TGTGCCAGCAGCGTAGACAGGGGTAAGCAGTACTTC
TRBV15	-	TRBJ2-5	-	CATSRVRLAIETQYF	TGTGCCACCAGCAGAGTCCGTCTAGCGATAGAGACCCAGTACTTC
TRBV28	-	TRBJ2-1	-	CASSRTTTKYNEQFF	TGTGCCAGCAGTCGGACTACCACAAAGTACAATGAGCAGTTCTTC
TRBV5-3	-	TRBJ2-7	TRBD1	CARSPGTAPYF	TGTGCCAGAAGCCCCGGGACAGCTCCTTACTTC
TRBV3-1/TRBV3-2	-	TRBJ2-3	-	CASSQVGHPGGTQYF	TGTGCCAGCAGCCAAGTTGGCCATCCAGGAGGTACGCAGTATTTT